This TCR beta chain stems from a study of blood T cell repertoires in COVID-19. About the research overall: Material from acute and convalescent COVID-19 was sourced from the United States, Italy and Spain. The analysed material was cDNA or gDNA that came from T cells, B-cell-depleted T cells, or PBMCs.

Per the original data handling: Reference gene primer amplification gave estimated nucleated cell counts. Assay: immunoSEQ multiplex PCR; the TCRdb copy retains only in-frame clones and omits some. D and trimming were read from the DNA, whereas the V and J calls and clone size are those reported in that table. The table has under 80,000 clones, almost 85% seen once. Germline V lookup: CDR1 SGHRS, CDR2 YFSETQ. V lost 1 base, J lost 6 bases, and 20 bases lay in between. This CDR3 has 16 residues. The rearrangement links TRBV5-1 to TRBJ2-7, with a weak D call TRBD1 (5 bases). Sequencing input: peripheral blood. This clonotype originated in a man in his fifties or sixties with acute or convalescent COVID-19. CDR3 DNA sequence: TGCGCCAGCAGCTTGAATGGGCAGGGTGGTCCCACCGAGCAGTACTTC. Its translation is CASSLNGQGGPTEQYF.